One and the same sample provided the 23 T cell receptor beta chains below, sequenced in a study of T cells in Graves' hyperthyroidism and ophthalmopathy. TCR beta CDR3 sequences were amplified from RNA transcripts. Initially, a first-round RT-PCR of the TCR CDR3 employed the HTBI primer set. Each CDR3 protein gets one entry after TCRdb re-called the multiplex PCR reads with MiXCR. The table shows more than 450,000 distinct CDR3 sequences, with roughly 21% occurring only once. The sequenced material came from blood. The receptors were sampled from a man aged 35-49 years with Graves' ophthalmopathy.

Comment on this clonotype: Just one base apart from a much larger clone, this may be a read error. J is TRBJ2-1 and V is TRBV2; 11 bases align to TRBD2. With V trimmed by 8 bases and J by 0 bases, 18 bases remained unmatched. Germline V gene data show CDR1 as SNHLY and CDR2 as FYNNEI. CDR3 length: 20 amino acids. The CDR3 is CASRKQIAGGSVGSYNEQFF. The DNA of the CDR3 is TGTGCCAGCCGTAAGCAAATAGCGGGAGGGAGCGTAGGCTCCTACAATGAGCAGTTCTTC.

This clonotype was detected only a few times. The chain employs TRBV7-9 and TRBJ2-1; D is unresolved. The V and J ends lost 5 bases and 7 bases respectively, with 9 bases between them. This CDR3 comprises 12 residues. CDR1 and CDR2 from the germline V gene are SEHNR and FQNEAQ (reference sequence). The CDR3 loop reads CASSDMANEQFF. CDR3 in DNA: TGTGCCAGCAGCGATATGGCGAATGAGCAGTTCTTC.

The chain has TRBV12-3 or TRBV12-4 and TRBJ2-7; tentative D call: TRBD2 (5 bases). Deletions cut 0 bases from V and 6 bases from J, with 9 bases between. This CDR3 region has 13 residues. DNA for the CDR3: TGTGCCAGCAGTTTAGCGGAGGTTGTCGAGCAGTACTTC. Its protein is CASSLAEVVEQYF.

This rearrangement joins TRBV3-1 to TRBJ2-1, with D maybe TRBD1 (6 bases). CDR3 size: 13 residues. Per germline, CDR1 LGHDT and CDR2 YNNKEL (reference sequence). V dropped 4 bases and J dropped 7 bases, with 11 bases sitting between them. CDR3 residues: CASSRNRVNEQFF. In DNA form, the CDR3 reads TGTGCCAGCAGCCGGAACAGGGTTAATGAGCAGTTCTTC.

This clonotype was recorded at least ten times. The DNA of the CDR3 is TGTGCCAGCTCACCAGGGAACGATCAGCCCCAGCATTTT. Amino acids: CASSPGNDQPQHF. The chain combines TRBV18 with TRBJ1-5; D uncertain. Trimming removed 2 bases from V and 5 bases from J, with 7 bases in between. Germline CDR1 and CDR2: KGHSH and LQKENI. The CDR3 is made up of 13 amino acids.

This rearrangement joins TRBV7-8 to TRBJ2-7, with D perhaps matching TRBD1 (5 bases). Trimming took 5 bases from V and 3 from J, leaving 14 bases between them. CDR3 length: 14 amino acids. The germline V gene encodes CDR1 SGHVS and CDR2 FQNEAQ. The CDR3 bases are TGTGCCAGCAGCCTGGGGCAGACGATCTACGAGCAGTACTTC. It translates to CASSLGQTIYEQYF.

This clonotype was seen ten or more times. The chain employs TRBV13 and TRBJ1-2; D ambiguous. Per the germline V gene, CDR1 is PRHDT and CDR2 is FYEKMQ (reference sequence). Trimming shortened V by 6 bases and J by 0 bases, and 20 bases separated the two germline ends. This CDR3 comprises 17 residues. The CDR3 sequence: CASRAHKGREPNYGYTF. The CDR3 DNA is TGTGCCAGCAGGGCACACAAGGGTCGCGAGCCTAACTATGGCTACACCTTC. Drawing the rest from reference TRBV13 and TRBJ1-2, the complete variable domain is AAGVIQSPRHLIKEKRETATLKCYPIPRHDTVYWYQQGPGQDPQFLISFYEKMQSDKGSIPDRFSAQQFSDYHSELNMSSLELGDSALYFCASRAHKGREPNYGYTFGSGTRLTVV.

The chain is built from TRBV4-1 and TRBJ1-2; D might be TRBD1 (5 bases). Germline loops: CDR1 MGHRA, CDR2 YSYEKL. This CDR3 has 14 residues. Trimming cost V 2 bases and J 5 bases, with 12 bases left between them. The CDR3 bases are TGCGCCAGCAGCCAAAGGGGTGTACGGTATGGCTACACCTTC. Translation gives CASSQRGVRYGYTF.

This clonotype was observed once. The chain uses TRBV5-1 and TRBJ2-7; 9 bases are shared with TRBD1. V was pared by 0 bases and J by 5 bases, with 3 bases of the junction left unmatched. Germline V lookup: CDR1 SGHRS, CDR2 YFSETQ. This CDR3 is 14 amino acids long. The CDR3 DNA reads TGCGCCAGCAGCTTGGGACAGGGGGGCCACGAGCAGTACTTC. This translates into CASSLGQGGHEQYF.

Ten or more counts support this clonotype. The rearrangement uses TRBV20-1 and TRBJ1-2; D possibly corresponds to TRBD1 (5 bases). V shed 0 bases and J shed 5 bases, with 16 bases lying between them. The CDR3 contains 15 residues. Germline V CDR1 and CDR2: DFQATT, SNEGSKA (reference sequence). The chain's CDR3 is CSARDLLGTDYGYTF. The CDR3 DNA reads TGCAGTGCTAGAGACTTGCTCGGGACGGATTATGGCTACACCTTC.

This clonotype was observed many times. V and J are TRBV5-8 and TRBJ1-2; tentatively, D is TRBD1 (5 bases). V was trimmed by 7 bases and J by 5 bases, leaving 9 bases between them. Germline loops: CDR1 SGHTS, CDR2 YDEGEE. This CDR3 spans 11 amino acids. The CDR3 coding sequence is TGTGCCAGCGGGGCAGGGTATGGCTACACCTTC. It codes for CASGAGYGYTF.

This clonotype was detected only a few times. V usage is TRBV19 and J usage is TRBJ2-3; maybe TRBD1 (5 bases). The CDR3 is 14 amino acids. Looked up from germline, CDR1 is LNHDA and CDR2 is SQIVND (reference sequence). With 3 bases removed from V and 6 bases from J, the gap between germline ends came to 13 bases. The CDR3 loop reads CASSMSRAMDTQYF. The CDR3 nucleotides read TGTGCCAGTAGTATGAGCAGGGCCATGGATACGCAGTATTTT. Looking up the rest from reference TRBV19 and TRBJ2-3 gives the full variable domain: DGGITQSPKYLFRKEGQNVTLSCEQNLNHDAMYWYRQDPGQGLRLIYYSQIVNDFQKGDIAEGYSVSREKKESFPLTVTSAQKNPTAFYLCASSMSRAMDTQYFGPGTRLTVL.

The chain has TRBV5-1 and TRBJ1-5, with 8 bases lining up with TRBD1. Germline CDR1 and CDR2: SGHRS and YFSETQ. V shed 7 bases and J 4 bases; nucleotides not matched to a gene: 7. This CDR3 region has 14 residues. CDR3 in DNA: TGCGCCAGCGGCCCCCGGGACAGGAATCAGCCCCAGCATTTT. Translating it yields CASGPRDRNQPQHF.

This clonotype came up a few times. J is TRBJ2-1 and V is TRBV6-1; 7 nucleotides agree with TRBD1. The J segment lost 8 bases and the V segment lost 3 bases, leaving 4 bases of the junction unmatched. This CDR3 spans 13 amino acids. Germline V lookup: CDR1 MNHNS, CDR2 SASEGT. The CDR3 loop is CASSERDSHEQFF. As DNA, the CDR3 is TGTGCCAGCAGTGAGAGGGACAGCCATGAGCAGTTCTTC.

The chain couples TRBV5-1 to TRBJ1-6; no reliable D call. CDR3 size: 15 residues. Germline CDR1 and CDR2: SGHRS and YFSETQ. Trimming removed 4 bases at V and 3 bases at J, with 11 bases between. The CDR3: CASSPREGYNSPLHF. In DNA, the CDR3 is TGCGCCAGCAGCCCGAGGGAAGGCTATAATTCACCCCTCCACTTT.

The sample holds many counts of this clonotype. The J gene is TRBJ2-7, the V gene TRBV11-2; no clear D. V lost 6 bases and J 1 base, leaving 4 bases between the germline ends. Germline assignment: CDR1 SGHAT and CDR2 FQNNGV. CDR3 length equals 11 residues. The CDR3 sequence is CASSRSYEQYF. DNA for the CDR3: TGTGCCAGCAGTCGGTCCTACGAGCAGTACTTC.

This chain joins TRBV20-1 and TRBJ1-2, with D unclear. Germline loops: CDR1 DFQATT, CDR2 SNEGSKA (reference sequence). This CDR3 has 15 residues. Trimming left V 5 bases short and J 7 bases short, with 23 bases between. CDR3 amino acids: CSAHLSGRPGSGYTF. CDR3 bases: TGCAGTGCTCACCTAAGTGGCAGGCCGGGGAGTGGCTACACCTTC.

The CDR3 sequence is CASSPDGNTIYF. CDR3 in DNA: TGCGCCAGCAGCCCGGATGGAAACACCATATATTTT. The chain carries TRBV10-2 and TRBJ1-3; D is uncertain. Trimming cost V 6 bases and J 3 bases, with 6 bases left between them. CDR3 length equals 12 residues. The V gene's germline CDR1 is WSHSY and CDR2 SAAADI.

This chain uses TRBV5-1 with TRBJ1-1; D not resolved. CDR1 is SGHRS and CDR2 is YFSETQ in the germline V gene. Trimming took off 0 bases at V and 1 base at J, with 10 bases between the two ends. The CDR3 extends over 15 amino acids. The chain's CDR3 is CASSLAPIRNTEAFF. The CDR3 DNA follows: TGCGCCAGCAGCTTGGCCCCGATAAGGAACACTGAAGCTTTCTTT.

This clonotype has a handful of counts. The chain links TRBV5-1 to TRBJ1-6, with unresolved D. Per the germline V gene, CDR1 is SGHRS and CDR2 is YFSETQ. This CDR3 comprises 16 residues. The V end was cut by 0 bases, the J end by 7 bases, with 14 bases between. In DNA form, the CDR3 reads TGCGCCAGCAGCTTGGATACCAGTTCTAAGAATTCACCCCTCCACTTT. It yields the protein CASSLDTSSKNSPLHF.

The chain carries TRBV24-1 and TRBJ1-2, with a possible D match to TRBD1 (6 bases). The length of the CDR3 is 13 residues. Germline V gene sequence: CDR1 KGHDR, CDR2 SFDVKD. V shed 2 bases and J shed 6 bases, with 9 bases lying between them. This CDR3 reads CATSDYRVDGYTF. CDR3 nucleotides: TGTGCCACCAGTGATTACAGGGTAGATGGCTACACCTTC.

The gene calls are TRBV5-1 and TRBJ2-5, with 7 nucleotides matching TRBD1. J lost 3 bases, V lost 5 bases, and 4 bases had no gene match. CDR1 is SGHRS, CDR2 YFSETQ, per germline. The CDR3 covers 13 residues. The CDR3 DNA sequence: TGCGCCAGCAGAGTCGACAGGGAAGAGACCCAGTACTTC. Its protein product is CASRVDREETQYF.

This clonotype was detected many times. This chain joins TRBV7-8 and TRBJ1-1; a weak D match, TRBD1 (6 bases). The length of the CDR3 is 15 residues. The germline V and J ends were trimmed by 4 bases and 3 bases, with 15 bases remaining between them. Germline CDR1 reads SGHVS; CDR2 reads FQNEAQ. The CDR3 protein is CASSSLADRHTEAFF. The CDR3 nucleotides read TGTGCCAGCAGCTCATTAGCGGACAGACACACTGAAGCTTTCTTT.